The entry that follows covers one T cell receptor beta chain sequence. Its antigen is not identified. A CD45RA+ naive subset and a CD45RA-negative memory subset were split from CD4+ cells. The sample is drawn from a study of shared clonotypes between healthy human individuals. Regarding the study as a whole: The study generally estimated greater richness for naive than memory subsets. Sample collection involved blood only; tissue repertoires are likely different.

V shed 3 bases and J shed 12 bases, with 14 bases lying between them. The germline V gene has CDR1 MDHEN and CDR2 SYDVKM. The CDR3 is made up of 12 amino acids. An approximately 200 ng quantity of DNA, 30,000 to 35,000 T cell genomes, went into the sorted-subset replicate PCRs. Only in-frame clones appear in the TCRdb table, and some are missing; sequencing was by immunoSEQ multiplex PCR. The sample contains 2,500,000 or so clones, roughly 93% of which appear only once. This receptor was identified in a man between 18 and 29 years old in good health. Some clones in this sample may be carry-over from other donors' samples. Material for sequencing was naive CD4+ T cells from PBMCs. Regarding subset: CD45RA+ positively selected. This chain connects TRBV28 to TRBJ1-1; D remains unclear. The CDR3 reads CASSLARAGSFF. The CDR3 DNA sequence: TGTGCCAGCAGTTTGGCGCGGGCTGGGTCTTTCTTT. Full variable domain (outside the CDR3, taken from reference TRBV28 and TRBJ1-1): DVKVTQSSRYLVKRTGEKVFLECVQDMDHENMFWYRQDPGLGLRLIYFSYDVKMKEKGDIPEGYSVSREKKERFSLILESASTNQTSMYLCASSLARAGSFFGQGTRLTVV.